The T cell receptor beta chain under discussion was sequenced for a study of CD8+ T cells in alopecia areata (dated by TCRdb to between 2018 and 2020). Study-wide context: The treated patients, all with moderate-to-severe alopecia areata, were enrolled in an open-label pilot trial of oral tofacitinib given at 5 to 10 mg twice daily. Patients received tofacitinib for 6 to 18 months and were then followed off drug for 6 months to check for delayed response and recurrence. High-throughput TCRbeta sequencing was used to examine T cell clonal expansion in alopecia areata in both the C3H/HeJ mouse model and human patients. Biopsies were taken from tofacitinib-treated patients at baseline and at 4 and 24 weeks of treatment, and a later scalp biopsy was taken in several of the tofacitinib-treated patients. RNA was obtained with the PAXgene miRNA kit for fixed scalp, the miRNeasy kit for PBMCs, and the RNeasy kit for mouse skin. Scalp clonality was compared among normal scalp (n=4), patchy alopecia areata scalp (n=8), and alopecia totalis/universalis scalp (n=8). immunoSEQ multiplex PCR using 35 Vbeta forward primers and 13 Jbeta reverse primers was used to amplify TCRbeta CDR3 regions. In humans, TCRbeta sequencing was performed on scalp tissue and on sorted CD4+ and CD8+ peripheral blood T cells from healthy controls and from patients with patchy or totalis/universalis alopecia areata.

Library generation was performed with the immunoSEQ multiplex PCR assay. To provide template for TCR sequencing, every sample had RNA extracted and reverse transcribed into cDNA. SuperScript III was used to make first-strand cDNA, primed with a 2:1 mix of oligo-dT and random hexamers. A synthetic immune receptor repertoire was used to measure amplification bias, and any remaining bias was corrected computationally. Processing in the source paper ran as follows. Raw reads were preprocessed to remove errors, and CDR3 was defined by IMGT conventions from the conserved cysteine to phenylalanine. Clonality was calculated as 1 minus Shannon entropy normalized by log2 of the number of productive unique TCRs. CD4 or CD8 identity of scalp clones was inferred by cross-referencing scalp TCRbeta sequences with sorted blood CD4 and CD8 repertoires. Entries here come from immuneACCESS through TCRdb and include only in-frame sequences with V and J called. Some clones fail to appear in such tables; in the studies checked, an unresolved V gene covers under half of the shortfall, and the cause of the remainder is unknown. V, J and clone size are taken as reported in that table, and D and trimming were inferred from the DNA itself. The sample includes 130,000 to 150,000 clones, with about 90% observed a single time. The ten most abundant clones make up over 12% of the sample.

Cut back by 3 bases and 0 bases, the V and J ends lie 15 bases apart. The germline V gene (reference sequence) provides CDR1 MNHEY and CDR2 SMNVEV. Reading from cysteine to phenylalanine, the CDR3 counts 16 amino acids. Only the CDR3 region is kept as DNA, spanning 48 bases read in frame from base 1. What this sample's time point label stands for: baseline before oral tofacitinib. From alopecia areata patients, peripheral blood was collected along with lesional scalp punch biopsies. PBMCs were separated by density centrifugation and stained for CD3, CD4 and CD8, after which CD4+ and CD8+ T cells were sorted on a FACSAria. This clone was detected only once. No antigen is known for it. No quality values exist for individual bases; no much larger clone is one base distant. What the work shows at the level of the full study, not this receptor alone: Compared with normal scalp, lesional scalp had higher clonality and more expanded CD8+ clones, particularly in alopecia totalis/universalis, a pattern that suggests antigenic drive. Compared with mice, TCR sequences shared between patients were less clear, possibly partly because of HLA diversity across the patient population. Unlike mouse skin, which is dominated by gammadelta T cells, normal human skin has resident alphabeta T cells that are also sequenced, and this complicates analysis of the scalp TCR repertoire.

The chain was built from TRBV27 and TRBJ2-7; matching of 6 bases hints at TRBD1 as the D gene. Sequenced material: CD8+ T cells sorted from blood, taken at week 0. The source of this sequence is a human donor with alopecia areata. The DNA is as follows: TGTGCCAGCAGTTTTTCTACCGGGACACCCTCCTACGAGCAGTACTTC. Translated, this gives CASSFSTGTPSYEQYF.